Below are 14 T cell receptor beta chains sequenced from a single sample in a study of T cell responses to AZD1222 COVID-19 vaccine. TCRdb's table, derived via immunoSEQ multiplex PCR, lists solely in-frame clones and lacks some. This repertoire shows about 110,000 clones, roughly four fifths found once; its top ten account for roughly 4.5%. Sequences were derived from peripheral blood, sampled on day 0 of AZD1222 vaccination. These TCRs come from an adult in good health.

The genes are TRBV13 and TRBJ1-3, with D possibly TRBD1 on 6 matching bases. The V end lost 5 bases, the J end lost 7 bases, and 12 bases lay between the germline ends. The germline V gene encodes CDR1 PRHDT and CDR2 FYEKMQ (reference sequence). CDR3 length equals 13 residues. CDR3 sequence (DNA): TGTGCCAGCAGCGCCGACAGGTCGAACACCATATATTTT. As protein: CASSADRSNTIYF.

The chain combines TRBV4-3 with TRBJ2-2; 7 bases map to TRBD2. CDR3 length: 16 residues. Germline lookup yields CDR1 LGHNA and CDR2 YSLEER. The junction had 6 bases not matched to a gene; V was cut back by 4 bases and J by 1 base. The CDR3 DNA follows: TGCGCCAGCAGCCTAGCGGGTCACCTGAACACCGGGGAGCTGTTTTTT. Protein sequence: CASSLAGHLNTGELFF.

V gene TRBV18 combines with J gene TRBJ2-6; 7 nucleotides line up with TRBD2. Germline values: CDR1 KGHSH, CDR2 LQKENI. This CDR3 region has 16 residues. The junction had 2 bases not matched to a gene; V was cut back by 0 bases and J by 3 bases. The CDR3 reads CASSPPGGVGANVLTF. CDR3 nucleotides: TGTGCCAGCTCACCACCGGGAGGGGTTGGGGCCAACGTCCTGACTTTC.

The V gene is TRBV4-1, the J gene TRBJ2-7; maybe TRBD1 (5 bases). The germline V gene encodes CDR1 MGHRA and CDR2 YSYEKL. The length of the CDR3 is 13 residues. V was shortened by 4 bases and J by 4 bases, with 11 bases between the two germline ends. The CDR3 DNA follows: TGCGCCAGCAGCCTCCAGGGTGCGTACGAGCAGTACTTC. It encodes CASSLQGAYEQYF.

The chain carries TRBV5-1 and TRBJ1-1; 8 positions match TRBD1. V was clipped by 1 base and J by 2 bases; unmatched bases: 7. Germline CDR1 SGHRS, CDR2 YFSETQ. The length of the CDR3 is 16 residues. The CDR3 loop is CASSLTGGPANTEAFF. Written as DNA, the CDR3 is TGCGCCAGCAGCTTGACAGGGGGTCCTGCTAACACTGAAGCTTTCTTT.

This clone was seen only once. The chain uses TRBV28 and TRBJ2-1; possibly TRBD2 for D (5 bases). Per germline, CDR1 MDHEN and CDR2 SYDVKM. V was shortened by 3 bases and J by 6 bases, with 15 bases between the two germline ends. CDR3 length: 15 amino acids. CDR3 sequence reads: CASSLRLGSVNEQFF. The DNA for the CDR3 is TGTGCCAGCAGTTTGAGGCTGGGTAGCGTCAATGAGCAGTTCTTC.

The V and J genes are TRBV5-1 and TRBJ1-1; D perhaps matches TRBD1 (6 bases). Trimming stripped 2 bases from V and 4 bases from J, with 18 bases between. The germline V gene encodes CDR1 SGHRS and CDR2 YFSETQ. The CDR3 is 16 amino acids. CDR3 in amino acids: CASSLQGSGSGTEAFF. The CDR3 DNA reads as TGCGCCAGCAGCTTACAGGGTTCGGGGTCGGGCACTGAAGCTTTCTTT.

This chain links TRBV15 with TRBJ1-4, with D perhaps matching TRBD1 (6 bases). The CDR3 has 16 amino acids. Trimming removed 2 bases at V and 8 bases at J, with 18 bases between. The V gene's germline CDR1 is LNHNV and CDR2 YYDKDF (reference sequence). CDR3 protein: CATSRRDVRGKEKLFF. For the CDR3, the DNA is TGTGCCACCAGCAGAAGGGACGTTAGGGGGAAGGAAAAACTGTTTTTT.

The chain combines TRBV2 with TRBJ2-6; D is perhaps TRBD2 (6 bases). Germline CDR1 is SNHLY and CDR2 is FYNNEI. The CDR3 spans 14 residues. Trimming took off 10 bases at V and 3 bases at J, with 13 bases between the two ends. CDR3 nucleotide sequence: TGTGCCACCGGAGGGGAAAGTGGGGCCAACGTCCTGACTTTC. Encoded protein: CATGGESGANVLTF.

The chain couples TRBV19 to TRBJ2-1; 8 positions match TRBD2. The V and J ends lost 11 bases and 10 bases, in that order; junction bases with no gene match: 16. Germline loops: CDR1 LNHDA, CDR2 SQIVND (reference sequence). The CDR3 covers 14 residues. The CDR3 coding sequence is TGTGCCTCACGTACGGCGAGCGGGAGCGGGGAGCAGTTCTTC. As protein: CASRTASGSGEQFF.

CDR3 nucleotide sequence: TGTGCCAGCAGTACACAGGGATACGAGCAGTACTTC. Amino acids: CASSTQGYEQYF. The chain uses TRBV28 and TRBJ2-7, with a weak D call TRBD1 (6 bases). Germline CDR1 and CDR2: MDHEN and SYDVKM. Between the trimmed V and J ends, which lost 5 bases and 4 bases, there was a span of 9 bases. The CDR3 length is 12 residues.

The chain couples TRBV19 to TRBJ1-1; no reliable D call. The length of the CDR3 is 16 residues. V gave up 6 bases and J gave up 0 bases, with 17 bases separating them. Germline V gene lookup returns CDR1 LNHDA and CDR2 SQIVND (reference sequence). The CDR3 region is CASRDYSTGMNTEAFF. For the CDR3, the DNA is TGTGCCAGTAGAGATTACAGCACTGGTATGAACACTGAAGCTTTCTTT.

The rearrangement uses TRBV2 and TRBJ2-2; D is unclear. There are 15 residues in the CDR3. V lost 7 bases and J lost 5, with 17 bases in between. The germline V gene encodes CDR1 SNHLY and CDR2 FYNNEI. The CDR3 DNA reads as TGTGCCAGCATAAACCGGAATTTTGGTACCGGGGAGCTGTTTTTT. Translating it yields CASINRNFGTGELFF.

The chain employs TRBV28 and TRBJ2-5; D is unresolved. V dropped 6 bases and J dropped 5 bases, with 10 bases sitting between them. Germline CDR1 MDHEN, CDR2 SYDVKM. The CDR3 length is 12 residues. The CDR3 reads CASSKDRETQYF. The CDR3 DNA sequence: TGTGCCAGCAGCAAGGACCGGGAGACCCAGTACTTC.